This TCR beta chain was found in a study of patients and donors after allogeneic stem cell transplantation. TCRdb re-derived calls from the RT-PCR reads in MiXCR, one entry per CDR3 protein. The top ten clones hold around 6.8% of a sample with over 350,000 distinct CDR3 sequences, roughly 17% of them seen once. There are a few counts of this clonotype. V was trimmed by 5 bases and J by 6 bases, leaving 13 bases between them. This CDR3 is built from 14 residues. The V gene's germline CDR1 is MNHNS and CDR2 SASEGT. This chain connects TRBV6-1 to TRBJ2-2, with a tentative D call TRBD1 (5 bases). The sequenced sample was blood, either unsorted or a sorted T cell fraction (not recorded which). This sequence was found in a human donor who was either an allogeneic HSCT recipient or a stem cell or donor lymphocyte infusion donor (not recorded which). It is not recorded whose cells these are; they may come from a transplant donor. The CDR3 nucleotides read TGTGCCAGCAGTAAGACAGTGACCCCCGGGGAGCTGTTTTTT. This gives the protein CASSKTVTPGELFF.